This T cell receptor beta chain was sequenced during a study of blood T cell repertoires in COVID-19. Assay: immunoSEQ multiplex PCR; the TCRdb copy retains only in-frame clones and omits some. The repertoire holds almost 55,000 clones, under 90% seen once, with about 2.4% in the top ten. Germline CDR1 is SGHDN and CDR2 is FVKESK. J lost 3 bases, V lost 0 bases, and 9 bases had no gene match. The CDR3 length is 17 residues. The source is a man aged 45-65 years with acute or convalescent COVID-19. The material sequenced was peripheral blood. This chain links TRBV14 with TRBJ2-7, with TRBD1 matching over 9 bases. CDR3 amino acids: CASSQEGWGTGNYEQYF. As DNA, the CDR3 is TGTGCCAGCAGCCAAGAGGGATGGGGGACAGGGAACTACGAGCAGTACTTC.